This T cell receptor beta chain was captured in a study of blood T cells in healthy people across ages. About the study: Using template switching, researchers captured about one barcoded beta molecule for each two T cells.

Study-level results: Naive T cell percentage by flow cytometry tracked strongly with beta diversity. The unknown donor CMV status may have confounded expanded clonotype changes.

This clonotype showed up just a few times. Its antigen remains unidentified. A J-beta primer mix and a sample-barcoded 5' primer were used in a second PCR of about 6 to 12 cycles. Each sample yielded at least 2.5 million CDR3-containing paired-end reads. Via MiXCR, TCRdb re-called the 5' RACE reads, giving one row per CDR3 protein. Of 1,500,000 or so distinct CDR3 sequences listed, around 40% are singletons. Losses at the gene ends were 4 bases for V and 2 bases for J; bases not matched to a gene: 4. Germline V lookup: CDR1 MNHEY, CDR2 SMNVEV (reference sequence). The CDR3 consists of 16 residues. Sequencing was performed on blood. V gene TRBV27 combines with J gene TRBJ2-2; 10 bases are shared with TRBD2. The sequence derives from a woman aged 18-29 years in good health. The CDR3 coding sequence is TGTGCCAGCAGTTCCGGACTAGCGGCAAACACCGGGGAGCTGTTTTTT. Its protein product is CASSSGLAANTGELFF.